These 4 T cell receptor beta chains were sequenced from one sample in a study of T-cell reconstitution after alpha-beta-depleted transplantation in children. The TCRbeta library was prepared with unique molecular identifiers. MiXCR was run by TCRdb on the PCR reads, yielding one entry per CDR3 protein. This sample has fewer than 250,000 distinct CDR3 sequences, with 8.2% found just once. Sequenced material: PBMCs, mostly from graft donor cells, taken 180 days after TCRalphabeta/CD19-depleted stem cell transplant. The origin of the receptors is a male patient younger than 18 who had a stem cell transplant for acute lymphoblastic leukemia, so the T cells may come from the graft donor.

Many counts were recorded for this clonotype. The V call is TRBV5-1, the J call TRBJ2-2; D is unresolved. The germline V gene has CDR1 SGHRS and CDR2 YFSETQ. V was clipped by 4 bases and J by 1 base, with 14 bases between them. CDR3 size: 16 residues. Written as DNA, the CDR3 is TGCGCCAGCAGCCCCCTCTACTGGGGGAACACCGGGGAGCTGTTTTTT. It specifies CASSPLYWGNTGELFF.

The rearrangement uses TRBV20-1 and TRBJ1-5; TRBD1 matches at 11 bases. CDR3 length: 15 residues. V gave up 1 base and J gave up 7 bases; unmatched junction bases: 6. Germline CDR1 DFQATT, CDR2 SNEGSKA (reference sequence). The CDR3 reads CSARAPGQGVQPQHF. CDR3 nucleotide sequence: TGCAGTGCTAGAGCACCGGGACAGGGGGTCCAGCCCCAGCATTTT.

This clonotype occurred many times. This chain links TRBV27 with TRBJ2-5; a weak D match, TRBD2 (6 bases). The CDR3 runs 17 residues. Between the trimmed V and J ends, which lost 3 bases and 2 bases, there was a span of 19 bases. Germline V lookup: CDR1 MNHEY, CDR2 SMNVEV (reference sequence). In nucleotides, the CDR3 is TGTGCCAGCAGTTTGACCCGAACGGGACTTTCTCAAGAGACCCAGTACTTC. Its protein is CASSLTRTGLSQETQYF.

This clonotype was detected ten times or more. The V call is TRBV14, the J call TRBJ2-1; 16 bases match TRBD2. J lost 2 bases, V lost 4 bases, and 2 bases had no gene match. Germline assignment: CDR1 SGHDN and CDR2 FVKESK. The CDR3 runs to 17 residues. As DNA, the CDR3 is TGTGCCAGCAGCCGGGGACTAGCGGGAGGGCCCTACAATGAGCAGTTCTTC. Translated, it gives CASSRGLAGGPYNEQFF.